What follows is one T cell receptor (beta chain) and its context. Its antigen is as yet unknown. These data come from a study of early T cells in non-severe SARS-CoV-2 infection. Study as a whole: Sequencing used unsorted whole-blood bulk RNA, so chains lack pairing.

Individually, cDNA molecules had unique molecular identifiers attached to them. From the 5' RACE reads, TCRdb called clonotypes with MiXCR, one entry per CDR3 protein. The sample yields approximately 84,000 distinct CDR3 sequences, more than 12% seen once. Study-level results: Lookups in VDJdb leaned toward anti-spike CD8 responses and missed private and CD4 specificities.

Deletions cut 1 base from V and 2 bases from J, with 12 bases between. This CDR3 region has 15 residues. The germline V gene encodes CDR1 SEHNR and CDR2 FQNEAQ (reference sequence). The source material was whole blood. The V call is TRBV7-9, the J call TRBJ2-7; no definite D call. The clonotype originates from an adult who was a healthcare worker with PCR-confirmed SARS-CoV-2 infection or an uninfected control (not recorded which). In DNA form, the CDR3 reads TGTGCCAGCAGCTTAGTTAGCCCTATCGCCTACGAGCAGTACTTC. It yields the protein CASSLVSPIAYEQYF.